This entry describes one T cell receptor beta chain. No antigen is known for it. All donors were Caucasian adults living in Nashville, Tennessee. The data belong to a study of shared clonotypes between healthy human individuals. Sequencing used immunoSEQ multiplex PCR; TCRdb keeps in-frame clones, though not all of them. The profile shows about 1.1 million clones, 78% of them singletons. Trimming took 4 bases from V and 6 from J; bases not matched to a gene: 14. The CDR3 contains 17 residues. Germline CDR1 reads SGHTS; CDR2 reads YDEGEE. Study-wide results and caveats: Against clonotypes common to all four donors, non-shared ones had lower generation probabilities. A small donor pool kept down the genetic and exposure-history diversity that was represented.

The source material was memory CD4+ T cells from PBMCs. Subset denoted: CD45RA-negative fraction. The TCR originated in a man younger than 30 in good health. Some clones in this sample may be carry-over from other donors' samples. The chain uses TRBV5-8 and TRBJ2-3; 10 positions agree with TRBD2. CDR3 sequence reads: CASSPPGLATPGDTQYF. The CDR3 nucleotides are TGTGCCAGCAGCCCGCCGGGACTAGCGACACCTGGGGATACGCAGTATTTT. Drawing the rest from reference TRBV5-8 and TRBJ2-3, the complete variable domain is EAGVTQSPTHLIKTRGQQATLRCSPISGHTSVYWYQQALGLGLQFLLWYDEGEERNRGNFPPRFSGRQFPNYSSELNVNALELEDSALYLCASSPPGLATPGDTQYFGPGTRLTVL.